The 28 T cell receptor beta chains below come from one sample, sequenced in a study of PD-L1 blockade in urothelial cancer. Time point meaning: pretreatment peripheral blood. Sequencing was performed with immunoSEQ multiplex PCR; in TCRdb, only in-frame clones are kept and a portion is missing. The sample includes 70,000 or so clones, around 90% of them seen just once. Sequenced here: PBMCs, sampled around atezolizumab (anti-PD-L1) treatment. The receptors shown here come from a man between 65 and 85 years old with urothelial cancer.

Note on this clone: Other DNA sequences in this sample translate to the same CDR3. The chain carries TRBV18 and TRBJ1-5; 8 nucleotides line up with TRBD1. The V gene's germline CDR1 is KGHSH and CDR2 LQKENI. The J segment lost 6 bases and the V segment lost 2 bases, leaving 3 bases of the junction unmatched. This CDR3 has 14 residues. Written as DNA, the CDR3 is TGTGCCAGCTCACCAGACAGGGGCGGTCAGCCCCAGCATTTT. Its protein product is CASSPDRGGQPQHF.

Of note for this clone: Other DNA sequences in the same sample also yield this CDR3. The rearrangement joins TRBV28 to TRBJ1-2, with D perhaps TRBD1 (5 bases). The CDR3 is 13 amino acids. The germline V gene has CDR1 MDHEN and CDR2 SYDVKM. Trimming took 6 bases from V and 8 from J, leaving 16 bases between them. CDR3 protein: CASRPSGLYGYTF. DNA of the CDR3: TGTGCCAGCAGACCCTCAGGGCTCTACGGCTACACCTTC.

This clone was seen a few times. The V call is TRBV6-1, the J call TRBJ2-1; 8 bases are shared with TRBD2. V lost 6 bases and J lost 5; bases outside the gene matches: 6. The CDR3 contains 14 residues. Germline CDR1 MNHNS, CDR2 SASEGT. CDR3: CASRSAGGHNEQFF. The DNA for the CDR3 is TGTGCCAGCAGGAGTGCGGGAGGTCACAATGAGCAGTTCTTC.

This CDR3 reads CASVRDRVGSGANVLTF. The DNA for the CDR3 is TGTGCCAGTGTACGGGACAGGGTAGGATCTGGGGCCAACGTCCTGACTTTC. This sequence joins TRBV19 and TRBJ2-6; 9 nucleotides align to TRBD1. The V gene's germline CDR1 is LNHDA and CDR2 SQIVND (reference sequence). V dropped 8 bases and J dropped 1; count of bases not matched to a gene: 9. The CDR3 is 17 residues long.

The V gene is TRBV21-1, the J gene TRBJ2-3; the table calls TRBD2, which could not be checked here. TRBV21-1 is listed as a pseudogene. CDR3 length: 18 residues. The CDR3 is CASSTRVREGGRADTQYF. As DNA, the CDR3 is TGTGCCAGCAGCACGAGAGTGCGGGAGGGTGGCAGGGCAGATACGCAGTATTTT.

The chain carries TRBV6-1 and TRBJ2-7; D gene uncertain. Germline V gene sequence: CDR1 MNHNS, CDR2 SASEGT. The CDR3 runs 12 residues. Deletions cut 0 bases from V and 3 bases from J, with 3 bases between. CDR3 residues: CASSEAYYEQYF. The CDR3 nucleotides read TGTGCCAGCAGTGAAGCGTACTACGAGCAGTACTTC.

Points on this clone: At one of its ends the junction is not consistent with the germline gene, which may arise from a read error. The chain recombines TRBV5-1 with TRBJ2-3; weak D call: TRBD2 (6 bases). The length of the CDR3 is 16 residues. From germline, CDR1 is SGHRS and CDR2 YFSETQ. In nucleotides, the CDR3 is TGCGCCAGCAGCCTCTCCCCCCCTACTAGCAAAGATACGCAGTATTTT. It is translated as CASSLSPPTSKDTQYF.

This clone occurred once. The chain employs TRBV28 and TRBJ2-7, with D possibly being TRBD1 (6 bases). The CDR3 length is 13 residues. V gave up 6 bases and J gave up 2 bases, with 11 bases separating them. CDR1 and CDR2 from the germline V gene are MDHEN and SYDVKM. Here the CDR3 reads CASRLQGTYEQYF. In DNA, the CDR3 is TGTGCCAGCAGATTACAGGGCACCTACGAGCAGTACTTC.

This sequence joins TRBV14 and TRBJ2-7, with D maybe TRBD2 (6 bases). Trimming cost V 0 bases and J 3 bases, with 12 bases left between them. CDR3 size: 15 residues. CDR1 SGHDN and CDR2 FVKESK come from the germline V gene. The CDR3 nucleotides are TGTGCCAGCAGCCAAGATACGGGACTGAGCTACGAGCAGTACTTC. Protein product: CASSQDTGLSYEQYF.

The gene calls are TRBV27 and TRBJ2-2; perhaps TRBD1 as D (5 bases). This CDR3 contains 16 residues. Trimming removed 4 bases from V and 1 base from J, with 13 bases in between. Germline V gives CDR1 MNHEY, CDR2 SMNVEV (reference sequence). CDR3 in amino acids: CASSSHQTVNTGELFF. CDR3 in DNA: TGTGCCAGCAGTTCTCACCAGACAGTGAACACCGGGGAGCTGTTTTTT.

This chain joins TRBV19 and TRBJ1-1; 7 bases map to TRBD1. After removal of 6 bases from V and 0 bases from J, the junction contained 4 bases not matched to a gene. The germline CDR1 and CDR2 sequences are LNHDA and SQIVND (reference sequence). The CDR3 totals 14 residues. CDR3 bases: TGTGCCAGTAGGACCGGGACAGTGAACACTGAAGCTTTCTTT. Protein product: CASRTGTVNTEAFF.

The chain combines TRBV18 with TRBJ1-5, with D perhaps matching TRBD1 (6 bases). CDR3 length equals 14 residues. The germline V and J ends were trimmed by 6 bases and 12 bases, with 21 bases remaining between them. CDR1 and CDR2 from the germline V gene are KGHSH and LQKENI. The CDR3 loop is CASSTTPTGPLQHF. The CDR3 region has the DNA TGTGCCAGCTCGACCACCCCTACAGGGCCGCTCCAGCATTTT.

The chain uses TRBV7-9 and TRBJ2-7; D remains unclear. From germline, CDR1 is SEHNR and CDR2 FQNEAQ (reference sequence). Trimming left V 2 bases short and J 7 bases short, with 12 bases between. CDR3 length equals 13 residues. CDR3 in amino acids: CASSLISVAEQYF. The DNA for the CDR3 is TGTGCCAGCAGCTTAATTTCAGTTGCTGAGCAGTACTTC.

V is TRBV7-9 and J is TRBJ1-5, with TRBD1 matching 7 bases. CDR3 size: 15 residues. Germline CDR1 SEHNR, CDR2 FQNEAQ (reference sequence). Trimming took 5 bases from V and 3 from J; bases not matched to a gene: 7. Here the CDR3 reads CASSPGGLVNQPQHF. The CDR3 DNA reads TGTGCCAGCAGCCCAGGGGGGCTGGTCAATCAGCCCCAGCATTTT.

The chain uses TRBV28 and TRBJ2-7; TRBD1 is a possible D gene (6 bases). Per germline, CDR1 MDHEN and CDR2 SYDVKM. V lost 6 bases, J lost 2 bases, and 14 bases lay in between. This CDR3 is built from 14 residues. The DNA for the CDR3 is TGTGCCAGCAGACCACAGGGCCGGACCTACGAGCAGTACTTC. Translated: CASRPQGRTYEQYF.

V usage is TRBV29-1 and J usage is TRBJ2-7; 9 nucleotides agree with TRBD2. Germline V gives CDR1 SQVTM, CDR2 ANQGSEA. CDR3 length: 14 residues. V was clipped by 4 bases and J by 0 bases; unmatched bases: 4. The CDR3 DNA is TGCAGCGTTGGGGTTAGCGGGAGCTCCTACGAGCAGTACTTC. This gives the protein CSVGVSGSSYEQYF.

J is TRBJ2-4 and V is TRBV29-1; 13 bases fit TRBD2. This CDR3 spans 17 amino acids. CDR1 is SQVTM and CDR2 is ANQGSEA in the germline V gene. V lost 3 bases, J lost 0 bases, and 5 bases stayed unmatched. The CDR3 DNA reads TGCAGCGTTGAGGATACTAGCGGGAGGGTAGCCAAAAACATTCAGTACTTC. Its protein is CSVEDTSGRVAKNIQYF.

The genes are TRBV11-1 and TRBJ2-3; 10 bases are shared with TRBD1. The V gene end was trimmed by 5 bases and the J gene end by 2 bases; junction bases not matched to a gene: 4. This CDR3 has 15 amino acids. Per the germline V gene, CDR1 is SGHAT and CDR2 is FQDESV (reference sequence). The CDR3 loop reads CASSPGTGDTDTQYF. CDR3 nucleotide sequence: TGTGCCAGCAGCCCCGGGACAGGGGACACAGATACGCAGTATTTT.

The V call is TRBV29-1, the J call TRBJ2-5; 9 positions agree with TRBD1. CDR1 SQVTM and CDR2 ANQGSEA come from the germline V gene. V dropped 1 base and J dropped 3; count of bases not matched to a gene: 6. The CDR3 has 15 amino acids. This CDR3 reads CSVEGGQGTEETQYF. In nucleotides, the CDR3 is TGCAGCGTTGAAGGAGGACAGGGGACGGAAGAGACCCAGTACTTC. The full variable domain, its missing parts supplied by reference TRBV29-1 and TRBJ2-5, is SAVISQKPSRDICQRGTSLTIQCQVDSQVTMMFWYRQQPGQSLTLIATANQGSEATYESGFVIDKFPISRPNLTFSTLTVSNMSPEDSSIYLCSVEGGQGTEETQYFGPGTRLLVL.

The chain combines TRBV7-3 with TRBJ2-5, with TRBD1 matching 9 bases. CDR1 and CDR2 from the germline V gene are SGHTA and FQGTGA. The J segment lost 1 base and the V segment lost 1 base, leaving 4 bases of the junction unmatched. CDR3 size: 16 residues. The CDR3 DNA reads TGTGCCAGCAGCTTAAGCGGGACAGGGATCCAAGAGACCCAGTACTTC. This translates into CASSLSGTGIQETQYF.

The chain employs TRBV29-1 and TRBJ2-2, with 9 bases that match TRBD1. Germline V lookup: CDR1 SQVTM, CDR2 ANQGSEA. Trimming removed 7 bases from V and 4 bases from J; junction bases left unmatched: 13. CDR3 length: 16 amino acids. The CDR3 sequence is CSAGTPGQGVTGELFF. CDR3 nucleotides: TGCAGCGCCGGTACCCCGGGACAGGGCGTCACCGGGGAGCTGTTTTTT.

In the case of this clone: The junction departs from the called germline gene at one end, perhaps through a read error. The rearrangement uses TRBV25-1 and TRBJ2-2; TRBD2 aligns across 8 bases. CDR1 is MGHDK and CDR2 is SYGVNS in the germline V gene. CDR3 length equals 13 residues. CDR3 region: CASSAPTGGGLFF. The CDR3, as DNA: TGTGCCAGCAGTGCGCCGACCGGGGGGGGGCTGTTTTTT. Complete variable domain (other parts from reference TRBV25-1 and TRBJ2-2): EADIYQTPRYLVIGTGKKITLECSQTMGHDKMYWYQQDPGMELHLIHYSYGVNSTEKGDLSSESTVSRIRTEHFPLTLESARPSHTSQYLCASSAPTGGGLFFGEGSRLTVL.

The chain links TRBV5-4 to TRBJ2-7; TRBD2 aligns across 7 bases. Germline CDR1 is SGHNT and CDR2 is YYREEE (reference sequence). The V gene end was trimmed by 4 bases and the J gene end by 0 bases; junction bases not matched to a gene: 13. The CDR3 is 17 amino acids. The CDR3: CASSQGPAGVTSYEQYF. CDR3 sequence (DNA): TGTGCCAGCAGCCAGGGCCCGGCGGGAGTAACCTCCTACGAGCAGTACTTC. Full variable domain (rest looked up from reference TRBV5-4 and TRBJ2-7): ETGVTQSPTHLIKTRGQQVTLRCSSQSGHNTVSWYQQALGQGPQFIFQYYREEENGRGNFPPRFSGLQFPNYSSELNVNALELDDSALYLCASSQGPAGVTSYEQYFGPGTRLTVT.

The rearrangement links TRBV14 to TRBJ2-7; tentatively, D is TRBD2 (6 bases). Germline CDR1 is SGHDN and CDR2 is FVKESK. The length of the CDR3 is 15 residues. The V end lost 4 bases, the J end lost 2 bases, and 15 bases lay between the germline ends. The CDR3 DNA follows: TGTGCCAGCAGCCCTAGCGCGGGGTACCCCTACGAGCAGTACTTC. This sequence encodes CASSPSAGYPYEQYF.

The count of this clone is one. J is TRBJ2-1 and V is TRBV9, with 9 nucleotides matching TRBD2. The V gene's germline CDR1 is SGDLS and CDR2 YYNGEE. J was trimmed by 6 bases and V by 0 bases; bases with no gene match: 10. CDR3 length equals 17 residues. Here the CDR3 reads CASSVATGLARGNEQFF. The CDR3 nucleotides are TGTGCCAGCAGCGTAGCTACAGGACTAGCGAGGGGCAATGAGCAGTTCTTC.

This clone came up a few times. The chain uses TRBV18 and TRBJ2-3, with 14 bases aligning to TRBD2. The CDR3 length is 17 residues. J was trimmed by 3 bases and V by 3 bases; bases with no gene match: 5. Looked up from germline, CDR1 is KGHSH and CDR2 is LQKENI. CDR3 DNA: TGTGCCAGCTCACCTGGGACTAGCGGGAGAGGTACAGATACGCAGTATTTT. Translating it yields CASSPGTSGRGTDTQYF.

The V and J genes are TRBV5-1 and TRBJ2-3; TRBD1 matches at 9 bases. The CDR3 has 18 amino acids. Germline CDR1 reads SGHRS; CDR2 reads YFSETQ. The junction had 10 bases not matched to a gene; V was cut back by 2 bases and J by 0 bases. CDR3 in DNA: TGCGCCAGCAGCTTAACCGGGACAGGGAAACCAAGCACAGATACGCAGTATTTT. It codes for CASSLTGTGKPSTDTQYF. Based on the CDR3 plus reference TRBV5-1 and TRBJ2-3, the full variable domain is KAGVTQTPRYLIKTRGQQVTLSCSPISGHRSVSWYQQTPGQGLQFLFEYFSETQRNKGNFPGRFSGRQFSNSRSEMNVSTLELGDSALYLCASSLTGTGKPSTDTQYFGPGTRLTVL.

The chain couples TRBV19 to TRBJ2-2; tentatively, D is TRBD1 (5 bases). The V gene lost 2 bases and the J gene lost 3 bases, with 10 bases spanning the gap. The CDR3 sequence is 15 residues long. CDR1 is LNHDA and CDR2 is SQIVND in the germline V gene (reference sequence). The CDR3 is CASSILAGHTGELFF. The CDR3 DNA follows: TGTGCCAGTAGTATATTGGCAGGGCACACCGGGGAGCTGTTTTTT. Using reference TRBV19 and TRBJ2-2 for the parts outside the CDR3, the full variable domain is DGGITQSPKYLFRKEGQNVTLSCEQNLNHDAMYWYRQDPGQGLRLIYYSQIVNDFQKGDIAEGYSVSREKKESFPLTVTSAQKNPTAFYLCASSILAGHTGELFFGEGSRLTVL.